The rows below give T cell receptor beta chains drawn from one sample of a study of shared T cell receptors in the human thymus. Repertoires were generated with immunoSEQ multiplex PCR, while TCRdb's copy carries only in-frame clones and drops some. Of 700,000 or so clones detected, 70% to 90% appear once; the ten largest clones hold 0.0095% to 0.013%. This sample also belongs to another study, concerning human thymus T cells.

The sequenced sample consisted of thymocytes. The receptors shown here come from a girl under three years old with a congenital heart defect. The CDR3 runs from the conserved cysteine through the conserved F or W. The D gene is left open where the match is weak. Some rows have no size entry. The others give once, few or many, or a class for an expanded clone.

clone size: .; J gene: TRBJ2-2; D gene: TRBD1; V gene: TRBV7-3; CDR3 protein: CASTGTGGSGELFF; CDR3 DNA: TGTGCCAGTACCGGGACAGGGGGCTCCGGGGAGCTGTTTTTT
clone size: .; J gene: TRBJ2-3; D gene: .; V gene: TRBV7-6; CDR3 protein: CASSFPRGVATDTQYF; CDR3 DNA: TGTGCCAGCAGCTTCCCCAGGGGAGTCGCCACAGATACGCAGTATTTT
clone size: .; J gene: TRBJ1-2; D gene: .; V gene: TRBV19; CDR3 protein: CASSSTRRNGYTF; CDR3 DNA: TGTGCCAGTAGTTCAACCCGGAGGAATGGCTACACCTTC
clone size: .; J gene: TRBJ1-2; D gene: .; V gene: TRBV7-9; CDR3 protein: CASKGAVSRGVGGYTF; CDR3 DNA: TGTGCCAGCAAAGGCGCAGTAAGCAGGGGTGTAGGTGGCTACACCTTC
clone size: .; J gene: TRBJ1-2; D gene: .; V gene: TRBV19; CDR3 protein: CASSMRVPHEGYTF; CDR3 DNA: TGTGCCAGTAGTATGAGGGTACCCCATGAAGGCTACACCTTC
clone size: .; J gene: TRBJ1-2; D gene: TRBD1; V gene: TRBV7-2; CDR3 protein: CASSSQGDGYTF; CDR3 DNA: TGTGCCAGCTCCTCACAGGGGGATGGCTACACCTTC
clone size: .; J gene: TRBJ1-3; D gene: .; V gene: TRBV4-3; CDR3 protein: CASSPREGGNTIYF; CDR3 DNA: TGCGCCAGCAGCCCCCGGGAGGGTGGAAACACCATATATTTT
clone size: .; J gene: TRBJ2-5; D gene: .; V gene: TRBV5-1; CDR3 protein: CASSQNRQPPKVGETQYF; CDR3 DNA: TGCGCCAGCAGCCAAAATAGACAGCCGCCCAAGGTAGGGGAGACCCAGTACTTC
clone size: .; J gene: TRBJ1-2; D gene: .; V gene: TRBV25-1; CDR3 protein: CASSERGRKGLPVGGYTF; CDR3 DNA: TGTGCCAGCAGTGAAAGGGGTAGGAAGGGGCTCCCAGTCGGGGGCTACACCTTC
clone size: .; J gene: TRBJ2-3; D gene: .; V gene: TRBV6-1; CDR3 protein: CASSTPNTQYF; CDR3 DNA: TGTGCCAGCAGTACTCCGAATACGCAGTATTTT
clone size: once; J gene: TRBJ1-5; D gene: .; V gene: TRBV6-1; CDR3 protein: CASRIWGSRNQPQHF; CDR3 DNA: TGTGCCAGCAGGATATGGGGCAGCCGCAATCAGCCCCAGCATTTT
clone size: .; J gene: TRBJ1-4; D gene: .; V gene: TRBV5-1; CDR3 protein: CASSLRGGTNEKLFF; CDR3 DNA: TGCGCCAGCAGCTTGCGGGGGGGGACTAATGAAAAACTGTTTTTT
clone size: .; J gene: TRBJ2-6; D gene: TRBD1; V gene: TRBV4-3; CDR3 protein: CASSPDKGQGAPGANVLTF; CDR3 DNA: TGCGCCAGCAGCCCAGATAAGGGACAGGGGGCTCCAGGGGCCAACGTCCTGACTTTC
clone size: .; J gene: TRBJ1-6; D gene: .; V gene: TRBV5-1; CDR3 protein: CASSLINSFSNSPLHF; CDR3 DNA: TGCGCCAGCAGCTTGATAAACTCCTTTTCCAATTCACCCCTCCACTTT